This TCR beta chain is drawn from a study of T cell changes during pregnancy in multiple sclerosis. V was trimmed by 1 base and J by 3 bases, leaving 5 bases between them. The CDR3 is 13 residues long. From germline, CDR1 is LGHNA and CDR2 YSLEER. The method was immunoSEQ multiplex PCR; TCRdb's version includes in-frame clones alone and lacks a portion of them. The sample has under 35,000 clones, 87% seen once. The TCR sequence derives from a female donor with multiple sclerosis, enrolled in a pregnancy study. The chain employs TRBV4-3 and TRBJ2-3; D is perhaps TRBD2 (5 bases). The material sequenced was CD8+ T cells from peripheral blood mononuclear cells, taken before pregnancy. CDR3 sequence (DNA): TGCGCCAGCAGCCAAGCGGGGACAGATACGCAGTATTTT. Its protein is CASSQAGTDTQYF.